The 30 T cell receptor beta chains reported below all come from one sample, sequenced in a study of Graves' ophthalmopathy and Graves' hyperthyroidism. RNA transcripts were the source from which TCR beta CDR3 regions were amplified. Amplification began with first-round RT-PCR using HTBI primers, then second-round multiplex PCR was performed. One entry per CDR3 protein, called by TCRdb with MiXCR from the multiplex PCR reads. This table holds a few hundred thousand distinct CDR3 sequences, less than 45% found once. Sequenced sample: peripheral blood or thyroid tissue (not recorded which). The receptors stem from an adult man with Graves' hyperthyroidism.

In this sample, this clonotype turned up a few times. The chain recombines TRBV15 with TRBJ2-3; D is unclear. CDR1 and CDR2 from the germline V gene are LNHNV and YYDKDF (reference sequence). Trimming stripped 0 bases from V and 7 bases from J, with 11 bases between. This CDR3 comprises 14 residues. The CDR3 DNA reads as TGTGCCACCAGCAGAGATCCGACCTCGTATACGCAGTATTTT. Its translation is CATSRDPTSYTQYF. The whole variable domain, filled in from reference TRBV15 and TRBJ2-3, reads DAMVIQNPRYQVTQFGKPVTLSCSQTLNHNVMYWYQQKSSQAPKLLFHYYDKDFNNEADTPDNFQSRRPNTSFCFLDIRSPGLGDTAMYLCATSRDPTSYTQYFGPGTRLTVL.

This clonotype was observed many times. Since a much larger clone is just one base distant, this may be a read error. The chain couples TRBV25-1 to TRBJ1-3, with D possibly TRBD1 on 5 matching bases. The germline V and J ends were trimmed by 7 bases and 2 bases, with 9 bases remaining between them. The CDR3 runs to 13 residues. The germline V gene has CDR1 MGHDK and CDR2 SYGVNS. CDR3 DNA sequence: TGTGCCAGCATTGGGGACCCTGGAAACACCATATATTTT. As protein: CASIGDPGNTIYF. The full variable domain, rest sourced from reference TRBV25-1 and TRBJ1-3, is EADIYQTPRYLVIGTGKKITLECSQTMGHDKMYWYQQDPGMELHLIHYSYGVNSTEKGDLSSESTVSRIRTEHFPLTLESARPSHTSQYLCASIGDPGNTIYFGEGSWLTVV.

This clonotype was counted between two and nine times. J is TRBJ1-6 and V is TRBV3-1, with D perhaps matching TRBD1 (5 bases). CDR1 is LGHDT and CDR2 is YNNKEL in the germline V gene (reference sequence). The CDR3 is made up of 16 amino acids. Trimming removed 4 bases from V and 1 base from J, with 11 bases in between. The CDR3 DNA reads TGTGCCAGCAGCCGTGGGGGGGAGTCCTATAATTCACCCCTCCACTTT. Its translation is CASSRGGESYNSPLHF.

The V call is TRBV19, the J call TRBJ2-2, with D perhaps matching TRBD2 (7 bases). V was trimmed by 7 bases and J by 0 bases, leaving 15 bases between them. Germline lookup yields CDR1 LNHDA and CDR2 SQIVND (reference sequence). The CDR3 totals 16 residues. The CDR3 spells CASNGGPNTNTGELFF. The CDR3 DNA is TGTGCCAGTAACGGGGGGCCGAATACGAACACCGGGGAGCTGTTTTTT.

The chain uses TRBV29-1 and TRBJ2-3; D call uncertain. The length of the CDR3 is 14 residues. Per germline, CDR1 SQVTM and CDR2 ANQGSEA. Trimming left V 1 base short and J 2 bases short, with 10 bases between. CDR3 in amino acids: CSVEGQAYTDTQYF. The CDR3 DNA is TGCAGCGTTGAAGGCCAGGCTTACACAGATACGCAGTATTTT.

In this sample, this clonotype turned up once. The rearrangement links TRBV20-1 to TRBJ2-3; possibly TRBD2 for D (6 bases). V was shortened by 5 bases and J by 7 bases, with 10 bases between the two germline ends. The V gene's germline CDR1 is DFQATT and CDR2 SNEGSKA (reference sequence). The CDR3 spans 11 residues. Written as DNA, the CDR3 is TGCAGTGCTCCTCTAGCGCATACGCAGTATTTT. It yields the protein CSAPLAHTQYF.

This clonotype was recorded a few times. In DNA, the CDR3 is TGTGCCAGCAGGGGGACAGGGGTCCACGAGCAGTACTTC. Its translation: CASRGTGVHEQYF. This chain uses TRBV6-1 with TRBJ2-7, with 10 bases aligning to TRBD1. The V gene's germline CDR1 is MNHNS and CDR2 SASEGT. The CDR3 length is 13 residues. With 6 bases clipped from V and 5 bases from J, the junction kept 4 bases outside the gene matches.

This clonotype occurred many times. The chain employs TRBV10-3 and TRBJ1-3; 8 bases agree with TRBD1. This CDR3 is built from 16 residues. Trimming at V came to 2 bases and at J to 2 bases, leaving 5 bases not matched to a gene. Germline V gene sequence: CDR1 ENHRY, CDR2 SYGVKD. The CDR3 coding sequence is TGTGCCATCAGTGAGGGTGGACAGGGTACTGGAAACACCATATATTTT. Translation: CAISEGGQGTGNTIYF.

The rearrangement uses TRBV19 and TRBJ1-5; D remains ambiguous. This CDR3 contains 15 residues. The germline V and J ends were trimmed by 4 bases and 9 bases, with 19 bases remaining between them. The germline gives CDR1 LNHDA, CDR2 SQIVND (reference sequence). The CDR3 loop is CASSRASGERRPQHF. DNA for the CDR3: TGTGCCAGTAGTAGGGCTAGCGGGGAACGAAGGCCCCAGCATTTT.

V usage is TRBV24-1 and J usage is TRBJ2-1, with D unclear. The CDR3 totals 16 residues. CDR1 is KGHDR, CDR2 SFDVKD, per germline. The ends were cut back, 4 bases at V and 2 bases at J, with 14 bases in the middle. The CDR3, as DNA: TGTGCCACCAGTGACCCGTCCGGACCTCCCTACAATGAGCAGTTCTTC. As protein: CATSDPSGPPYNEQFF.

About this clonotype: An end of the junction differs from the germline gene, which may be a read error. V and J are TRBV20-1 and TRBJ2-5; D is possibly TRBD2 (6 bases). The CDR3 loop spans 14 amino acids. CDR1 is DFQATT and CDR2 is SNEGSKA in the germline V gene (reference sequence). CDR3 nucleotides: TGCAGTGCTAGGGGCAGGAGGGACCACGAGACCCAGTACTTC. Translated, it gives CSARGRRDHETQYF.

A word on this clonotype: A junction end diverges from the germline sequence, so it may reflect a read error. The chain couples TRBV24-1 to TRBJ1-5; D remains ambiguous. The V gene's germline CDR1 is KGHDR and CDR2 SFDVKD. The CDR3 is 13 residues long. CDR3 sequence (DNA): TGTGCCACCGGGGTTGGCGGCAATCGGCCCCAGCATTTT. This encodes CATGVGGNRPQHF.

This chain connects TRBV7-2 to TRBJ1-2, with D perhaps matching TRBD1 (6 bases). V lost 5 bases and J 8 bases, leaving 15 bases between the germline ends. Germline-derived CDR1 and CDR2 are SGHTA and FQGNSA. The CDR3 spans 13 residues. CDR3 loop: CASSPPRGPGYTF. For the CDR3, the DNA is TGTGCCAGCAGCCCCCCTCGGGGGCCCGGCTACACCTTC.

The rearrangement uses TRBV12-3 or TRBV12-4 and TRBJ2-1; 7 positions agree with TRBD1. CDR3 length: 16 residues. The V gene end was trimmed by 6 bases and the J gene end by 10 bases; junction bases not matched to a gene: 18. The CDR3 bases are TGTGCCAGCAGCGCGGATGGGACAGTAAACTCCTACGAGCAGTTCTTC. This encodes CASSADGTVNSYEQFF.

This clonotype was recorded many times. The chain has TRBV7-2 and TRBJ1-1; TRBD1 agrees at 8 bases. Per the germline V gene, CDR1 is SGHTA and CDR2 is FQGNSA. CDR3 length: 14 amino acids. Trimming removed 5 bases from V and 11 bases from J; junction bases left unmatched: 13. The CDR3 nucleotides read TGTGCCAGCAGCCCCATCGACAGGGGATTTGGGGCTTTCTTT. It yields the protein CASSPIDRGFGAFF.

This clonotype occurred many times. The chain uses TRBV12-3 or TRBV12-4 and TRBJ1-5; no reliable D call. CDR3 length equals 15 residues. The V gene lost 6 bases and the J gene lost 7 bases, with 19 bases spanning the gap. The CDR3 loop reads CASSLGAGRAQPQHF. In nucleotides, the CDR3 is TGTGCCAGCAGCCTGGGAGCGGGTAGGGCCCAGCCCCAGCATTTT.

As concerns this clonotype: A much larger clonotype is one base distant, so this may be a read error. This chain joins TRBV10-3 and TRBJ2-7; 7 nucleotides line up with TRBD2. The germline CDR1 and CDR2 sequences are ENHRY and SYGVKD. The CDR3 sequence is 16 residues long. CDR3 sequence: CAISLAPGTTAYGQYF. DNA of the CDR3: TGTGCCATCAGTCTTGCCCCCGGGACTACAGCCTACGGGCAGTACTTC.

This chain uses TRBV5-5 with TRBJ2-3; tentatively, D is TRBD2 (6 bases). The V end lost 5 bases, the J end lost 2 bases, and 12 bases lay between the germline ends. CDR1 and CDR2 from the germline V gene are SGHKS and YYEKEE (reference sequence). The CDR3 loop spans 14 amino acids. The CDR3 protein is CASSTSRPTDTQYF. The DNA of the CDR3 is TGTGCCAGCAGTACTAGCCGACCCACAGATACGCAGTATTTT.

This clonotype was detected ten times or more. V is TRBV29-1 and J is TRBJ1-1; 11 nucleotides match TRBD1. This CDR3 region has 13 residues. The junction had 4 bases not matched to a gene; V was cut back by 7 bases and J by 3 bases. Germline V gene sequence: CDR1 SQVTM, CDR2 ANQGSEA. The CDR3 bases are TGCAGCGCAGGACAGGGGGCGGACACTGAAGCTTTCTTT. Its translation is CSAGQGADTEAFF.

Points on this clonotype: A much larger clone lies one base from this, so it may be a read error. The V gene is TRBV7-4, the J gene TRBJ2-5, with TRBD2 matching 11 bases. V lost 6 bases and J lost 7; bases outside the gene matches: 10. The germline V gene encodes CDR1 SGHVT and CDR2 SQSDAQ. CDR3 size: 15 residues. DNA for the CDR3: TGTGCCAGCAGTCCATCTAGCGGGAGGATGGGGACCCAGTACTTC. This encodes CASSPSSGRMGTQYF.

Many counts were recorded for this clonotype. The rearrangement joins TRBV7-9 to TRBJ1-2, with D tentatively TRBD1 (6 bases). Deletions cut 1 base from V and 8 bases from J, with 14 bases between. The CDR3 loop spans 14 amino acids. From germline, CDR1 is SEHNR and CDR2 FQNEAQ (reference sequence). The CDR3, as DNA: TGTGCCAGCAGCTTAGGCAGGGGAGGGAACGGCTACACCTTC. This translates into CASSLGRGGNGYTF.

V usage is TRBV12-3 or TRBV12-4 and J usage is TRBJ1-3; D remains unclear. This CDR3 is built from 15 residues. The V end was cut by 3 bases, the J end by 2 bases, with 11 bases between. CDR3 nucleotides: TGTGCCAGCAGTTTTTGGACCTTGGCTGGAAACACCATATATTTT. Its translation: CASSFWTLAGNTIYF.

The count of this clonotype is one. This likely comes from a read error, as the CDR3 has no conserved phenylalanine or tryptophan at its end. The CDR3 reads CASSLRTDLLGYTS. DNA for the CDR3: TGTGCCAGCAGTCTCCGGACGGATCTACTGGGCTACACCTCC. J is TRBJ1-2 and V is TRBV10-3; unclear D gene. The CDR3 sequence is 14 residues long. Germline V lookup: CDR1 ENHRY, CDR2 SYGVKD.

The chain recombines TRBV11-1 with TRBJ1-1, with 8 bases aligning to TRBD1. The germline V gene encodes CDR1 SGHAT and CDR2 FQDESV (reference sequence). Unmatched junction bases numbered 10, after V lost 5 bases and J lost 5 bases. The CDR3 contains 15 residues. As DNA, the CDR3 is TGTGCCAGCAGCCACCCAGGGGGCCTGGGGACTGAAGCTTTCTTT. Amino acids: CASSHPGGLGTEAFF.

This clonotype was observed a few times. V gene TRBV6-5 combines with J gene TRBJ2-7, with a possible D match to TRBD1 (6 bases). Germline CDR1 is MNHEY and CDR2 is SVGAGI. Trimming stripped 2 bases from V and 3 bases from J, with 14 bases between. This CDR3 contains 15 residues. The CDR3 is CASSYAGESDYEQYF. The CDR3 DNA reads TGTGCCAGCAGTTACGCAGGGGAAAGTGACTACGAGCAGTACTTC.

This chain joins TRBV5-4 and TRBJ2-7, with 12 bases fitting TRBD2. The CDR3 covers 15 residues. The V segment lost 4 bases and the J segment 7 bases; nucleotides outside the gene matches: 9. Germline lookup yields CDR1 SGHNT and CDR2 YYREEE (reference sequence). In DNA form, the CDR3 reads TGTGCCAGCAGCCCACGGACTAGCGGGGTTTTGGAGCAGTACTTC. This translates into CASSPRTSGVLEQYF.

For this clonotype: Possible read error: a much larger clone is one base away. This rearrangement joins TRBV5-1 to TRBJ2-2, with D possibly matching TRBD1 (6 bases). The V gene lost 4 bases and the J gene lost 1 base, with 11 bases spanning the gap. The CDR3 totals 15 residues. Germline V gives CDR1 SGHRS, CDR2 YFSETQ. The CDR3, as DNA: TGCGCCAGCAGCATTAGAGGGGGGAACACCGGGGAGCTGTTTTTT. The encoded protein is CASSIRGGNTGELFF.

This chain uses TRBV2 with TRBJ1-1; 9 nucleotides line up with TRBD1. Germline values: CDR1 SNHLY, CDR2 FYNNEI. The trim removed 9 bases at V and 6 bases at J, leaving 11 bases unmatched. The CDR3 is 14 residues long. Here the CDR3 DNA reads TGTGCCAGAATCCGCGGGACAGGGACCCCTGAAGCTTTCTTT. This encodes CARIRGTGTPEAFF.

The chain joins TRBV24-1 to TRBJ2-2, with D tentatively TRBD2 (5 bases). CDR3 length equals 16 residues. V gave up 2 bases and J gave up 6 bases, with 15 bases separating them. Germline assignment: CDR1 KGHDR and CDR2 SFDVKD. DNA of the CDR3: TGTGCCACCAGTGATTCCGGGATCGGTTTGGCCGGGGAGCTGTTTTTT. Residues: CATSDSGIGLAGELFF.

This clonotype was counted at least ten times. The rearrangement uses TRBV12-3 or TRBV12-4 and TRBJ2-7; D might be TRBD1 (6 bases). Trimming stripped 6 bases from V and 1 base from J, with 10 bases between. The CDR3 totals 13 residues. The CDR3: CASRSTGSYEQYF. The DNA of the CDR3 is TGTGCCAGCAGATCGACAGGATCCTACGAGCAGTACTTC.